A selection of T cell receptor beta chains follows, all from one sample in a study of memory CD4+ T cells and cytomegalovirus serostatus. Using immunoSEQ multiplex PCR, the repertoire was profiled, and TCRdb retains in-frame clones only, with some absent. The table lists around 50,000 clones, around 80% of them singletons. The sequencing sample was made of memory CD4+ T cells from blood. These receptors were obtained from an adult in good health and CMV-seronegative. Each CDR3 is given with its conserved first and last residue. A D gene is named only where the DNA matches it firmly. A clone size is listed for some rows: how often the clone was seen (once, few, many), or a class if it is expanded.

>TRBV7-9|.|TRBD2|TRBJ2-7
TGTGCCAGCAGCTTAAGCGGGAGCCTCTCCTACGAGCAGTACTTC
CASSLSGSLSYEQYF
>TRBV27|.|.|TRBJ2-2
TGTGCCAGCAGTTTTGGGCACAACAGGAACACCGGGGAGCTGTTTTTT
CASSFGHNRNTGELFF
>TRBV5-1|.|TRBD1|TRBJ1-1
TGCGCCAGCAGCTTGGCCGGGACAGGGGGTTATTCGAACACTGAAGCTTTCTTT
CASSLAGTGGYSNTEAFF
>TRBV29-1|.|TRBD1|TRBJ2-1
TGCAGCGTTCGGACAGGGGGATACAATGAGCAGTTCTTC
CSVRTGGYNEQFF
>TRBV6-1|.|TRBD2|TRBJ2-3
TGTGCCAGCAGTGTCCTAGCGGGAGGGTGGACAGATACGCAGTATTTT
CASSVLAGGWTDTQYF
>TRBV5-4|once|TRBD1|TRBJ2-6
TGTGCCAGCTATACGACAGGGAATGGGGCCAACGTCCTGACTTTC
CASYTTGNGANVLTF
>TRBV6-6|.|TRBD1|TRBJ1-1
TGTGCCAGCAGTCCGGGACATACAGGGGGCACTGAAGCTTTCTTT
CASSPGHTGGTEAFF
>TRBV7-3|.|TRBD2|TRBJ2-2
TGTGCCAGCAGCTTTTCAGCGGGAGGGCCAGTTGCCGGGGAGCTGTTTTTT
CASSFSAGGPVAGELFF
>TRBV28|.|.|TRBJ2-5
TGTGCCAGCAGTTTAAGAGAGACCCAGTACTTC
CASSLRETQYF
>TRBV29-1|.|TRBD2|TRBJ2-1
TGCAGCGCACCCGGACTAGCGGGAGGGTCCTCCTACAATGAGCAGTTCTTC
CSAPGLAGGSSYNEQFF
>TRBV2|.|.|TRBJ2-2
TGTGCCAGCAGGAAGACATTGAACACCGGGGAGCTGTTTTTT
CASRKTLNTGELFF
>TRBV28|.|.|TRBJ2-5
TGTGCCAGCAGTACCCGGAACATACAAGAGACCCAGTACTTC
CASSTRNIQETQYF
>TRBV5-5|.|TRBD1|TRBJ1-3
TGTGCCAGCAGACCTGGACAGGCCGCTGGAAACACCATATATTTT
CASRPGQAAGNTIYF
>TRBV14|.|.|TRBJ2-7
TGTGCCAGCAGCCTCGGGGGACCCGCCTACGAGCAGTACTTC
CASSLGGPAYEQYF
>TRBV7-3|.|.|TRBJ2-3
TGTGCCAGCAGCTTGGGGACACGGAGTCTCACAGATACGCAGTATTTT
CASSLGTRSLTDTQYF
>TRBV4-1|.|.|TRBJ2-2
TGCGCCAGCAGCCAAGCGGAGGGGGCCACCGGGGAGCTGTTTTTT
CASSQAEGATGELFF
>TRBV14|.|.|TRBJ2-2
TGTGCCAGCAGCCAAGACAACGGGGCCGGGGAGCTGTTTTTT
CASSQDNGAGELFF
>TRBV10-3|few|.|TRBJ2-5
TGTGCCATCAGTATGGCGGCCCCGGAGACCCAGTACTTC
CAISMAAPETQYF
>TRBV7-8|.|TRBD1|TRBJ2-3
TGTGCCAGCAGCTTAGGGACAGGGTACACAGATACGCAGTATTTT
CASSLGTGYTDTQYF
>TRBV19|.|.|TRBJ2-7
TGTGCCTCCAAAATGACAGGACACGCCTCCTACGAGCAGTACTTC
CASKMTGHASYEQYF
>TRBV5-8|.|.|TRBJ2-5
TGTGCCAGCAGTTCAAGATCGGGCCAAGAGACCCAGTACTTC
CASSSRSGQETQYF
>TRBV5-4|.|TRBD1|TRBJ2-1
TGTGCCAGCAGCTTTTCAAGGGGGCCCTACAATGAGCAGTTCTTC
CASSFSRGPYNEQFF
>TRBV27|.|.|TRBJ1-5
TGTGCCAGTTCCAAAAACCCAGGGGCTGGGAGCAATCAGCCCCAGCATTTT
CASSKNPGAGSNQPQHF
>TRBV7-3|.|.|TRBJ2-1
TGTGCCAGCAGCTTAACGCCCAGGGTGGGTGAGCAGTTCTTC
CASSLTPRVGEQFF
>TRBV7-9|.|TRBD2|TRBJ2-1
TGTGCCAGCAGCCCCGAGACTAGCGGGATATTCTACAATGAGCAGTTCTTC
CASSPETSGIFYNEQFF
>TRBV6-1|few|.|TRBJ2-1
TGTGCCAGCAGTGAAGCGGGGGTCTACAATGAGCAGTTCTTC
CASSEAGVYNEQFF
>TRBV12-5|.|.|TRBJ1-5
TGTGCTAGTGGTTTGGCAGCCAGACAGCCCCAGCATTTT
CASGLAARQPQHF
>TRBV11-2|.|.|TRBJ1-4
TGTGCCAGCAGCTATAATGAAAAACTGTTTTTT
CASSYNEKLFF
>TRBV29-1|once|.|TRBJ2-1
TGCAGCGTGAAGGTTGGTGAAAGCGGCAATGAGCAGTTCTTC
CSVKVGESGNEQFF
>TRBV15|.|.|TRBJ1-2
TGTGCCACCAGCTTCGGTTCTGGGGATGGCTACACCTTC
CATSFGSGDGYTF
>TRBV28|.|.|TRBJ1-1
TGTGCCAGCAGTTTTCAGGGTTCCGGCTCTGAAGCTTTCTTT
CASSFQGSGSEAFF
>TRBV6-5|.|TRBD1|TRBJ1-2
TGTGCCAGCAGTCCACAGGGGTGGGCTAACTATGGCTACACCTTC
CASSPQGWANYGYTF
>TRBV5-6|.|TRBD2|TRBJ2-5
TGTGCCAGCAGCTTGATGGGAACCGGGACTAGCGGGAGAGTAGAGACCCAGTACTTC
CASSLMGTGTSGRVETQYF
>TRBV5-1|.|TRBD1|TRBJ2-5
TGCGCCAGCAGCGGGGACAGGGGAACGGAGACCCAGTACTTC
CASSGDRGTETQYF
>TRBV7-3|.|TRBD2|TRBJ2-1
TGTGCCAGCAGCAGCGGGAAGGGTGAGCAGTTCTTC
CASSSGKGEQFF
>TRBV27|medium-sized|.|TRBJ2-7
TGTGCCAGCGGACCCCTGGCGACCTACGAGCAGTACTTC
CASGPLATYEQYF
>TRBV5-1|.|TRBD1|TRBJ1-1
TGCGCCAGCAGCGCCGGACAGGTCCACACTGAAGCTTTCTTT
CASSAGQVHTEAFF
>TRBV7-9|once|.|TRBJ1-1
TGTGCCAGCAGCTTAGCAGGAGCTCGGGCTGAAGCTTTCTTT
CASSLAGARAEAFF
>TRBV6-1|.|TRBD1|TRBJ1-1
TGTGCCAGCAGTGTAAGGGACAGCTGGGCTTTCTTT
CASSVRDSWAFF
>TRBV19|few|.|TRBJ1-5
TGTGCCAGTGTACGGGATCAGGGACTGGGTCAGCCCCAGCATTTT
CASVRDQGLGQPQHF
>TRBV6-6|.|TRBD2|TRBJ2-1
TGTGCCAGCACCAAAGAAGGCGGGAGCAATGAGCAGTTCTTC
CASTKEGGSNEQFF
>TRBV28|.|TRBD1|TRBJ1-1
TGTGCCAGCAGTTCTCCCCTAGGACAGGGGGCTGTAGCTTTCTTT
CASSSPLGQGAVAFF
>TRBV5-4|.|.|TRBJ1-1
TGTGCCAGCAGCTTGAACCTTGGGCGGGCTGGCGACACTGAAGCTTTCTTT
CASSLNLGRAGDTEAFF
>TRBV6-1|.|TRBD1|TRBJ1-2
TGTGCCAGCAGTGAACACGGACAGGGGCTATTTGGCTACACCTTC
CASSEHGQGLFGYTF
>TRBV28|.|.|TRBJ1-1
TGTGCCAGCAGTCCCCCGGGGGGCGGGCGGGCTTTCTTT
CASSPPGGGRAFF
>TRBV2|.|.|TRBJ1-4
TGTGCCAGCAGTCTGACGGGTAGTAATGAAAAACTGTTTTTT
CASSLTGSNEKLFF
>TRBV6-5|.|TRBD1|TRBJ2-7
TGTGCCTCCAGGGGGCAGGAGGGGCAGTACTTC
CASRGQEGQYF